The present entry profiles one TCR beta chain with its context. V lost 5 bases to trimming and J lost 3 bases, with 11 bases between them. The CDR3 runs 13 residues. Germline V gene sequence: CDR1 SEHNR, CDR2 FQNEAQ (reference sequence). RNA transcripts gave rise to amplified TCR beta CDR3 regions. A first-round RT-PCR of the TCR CDR3 used the HTBI primer set. MiXCR, run by TCRdb on the multiplex PCR reads, gives a single entry per CDR3 protein. Among more than 550,000 distinct CDR3 sequences, 40% to 55% were seen once, and the ten largest hold under 8.5%. This sample was taken from a study of T cells in Graves' hyperthyroidism and ophthalmopathy.

Sequenced input: peripheral blood or thyroid tissue (not recorded which). The chain couples TRBV7-9 to TRBJ2-7; possibly TRBD2 for D (5 bases). This clonotype was sampled from an adult man with Graves' disease, either hyperthyroidism or ophthalmopathy (not recorded which). The CDR3 protein is CASSQRTHYEQYF. The CDR3 DNA is TGTGCCAGCAGCCAAAGGACTCACTACGAGCAGTACTTC.